These T cell receptor beta chains were read from a single sample in a study of PD-L1 blockade in urothelial cancer. Sequencing used immunoSEQ multiplex PCR; TCRdb keeps in-frame clones, though not all of them. The data hold under 95,000 clones, with 65% to 85% observed a single time. This sample comprised PBMCs, obtained around atezolizumab (anti-PD-L1) treatment. Every receptor here comes from a man aged 60 to 69 with urothelial cancer. The CDR3 runs from the conserved cysteine through the conserved F or W.

V gene	CDR3 length	J gene	CDR3 protein
TRBV5-6	19	TRBJ2-6	CASSSDGQGAPSGANVLTF
TRBV9	15	TRBJ2-7	CASSVAGGGGYEQYF
TRBV2	13	TRBJ2-2	CASMGLASGELFF
TRBV7-6	17	TRBJ2-3	CASSFVSASGGSDTQYF
TRBV19	16	TRBJ2-6	CASSLQGGSGANVLTF
TRBV6-5	15	TRBJ2-7	CASKKRDRGIYEQYF
TRBV18	15	TRBJ2-2	CASSAEPSTTGELFF
TRBV18	13	TRBJ2-1	CASSPTQGEKQFF
TRBV14	12	TRBJ1-2	CASSYRGSGYTF
TRBV7-2	16	TRBJ2-2	CASSLVSGGAAGELFF
TRBV5-1	15	TRBJ1-2	CASSLAVTGGRGYTF
TRBV2	17	TRBJ2-1	CASSEEFGAGAYNEQFF
TRBV6-1	15	TRBJ1-1	CASSGSNAGDTEAFF
TRBV7-2	15	TRBJ2-3	CASSRTSGGGNTQYF
TRBV5-1	13	TRBJ2-2	CASSYRATGELFF
TRBV5-4	13	TRBJ2-5	CASYYGTEETQYF
TRBV5-6	16	TRBJ2-5	CASSHTAGGAQETQYF
TRBV28	16	TRBJ1-1	CASRAGTATLLAEAFF
TRBV5-4	14	TRBJ2-5	CASSYPGLQETQYF
TRBV11-2	17	TRBJ2-3	CASSSHRTSGRTDTQYF
TRBV11-3	13	TRBJ2-2	CASSFGGTGELFF
TRBV11-2	17	TRBJ2-2	CASSLEPGRGFTGELFF
TRBV30	15	TRBJ1-1	CAWSQLQGMKDEAFF
TRBV6-5	11	TRBJ2-3	CASSTSVTQYF
TRBV19	14	TRBJ2-2	CASGDRPYTGELFF
TRBV25-1	16	TRBJ2-1	CASSESSGGTRNEQFF
TRBV7-6	16	TRBJ2-5	CASSFGTAGGRETQYF
TRBV7-8	15	TRBJ2-5	CASSAPGNLQETQYF
TRBV7-7	18	TRBJ2-6	CASSHSSGRDSGANVLTF
TRBV6-5	15	TRBJ1-2	CASRREHSANYGYTF
TRBV21-1	18	TRBJ2-2	CASSKQESGRANTGELFF
TRBV19	17	TRBJ1-4	CAIWRKQGVATNEKLFF
TRBV5-1	14	TRBJ2-2	CASSVDRGSGELFF
TRBV6-4	13	TRBJ1-5	CASSEQSNQPQHF
TRBV7-2	14	TRBJ2-5	CASSSRGGIVPQYF
TRBV12-5	19	TRBJ2-2	CASGLNLISGRWSTGELFF
TRBV9	16	TRBJ2-5	CASSPLPGQGKETQYF